This is a list of T cell receptor beta chains from one sample in a study of brain T cells in children with intractable seizures. Clones were sequenced by immunoSEQ multiplex PCR, and TCRdb holds only the in-frame ones, with some missing. The sample has 55,000 to 80,000 clones, 95% to 96% seen once. The sequenced sample was peripheral blood, obtained at surgery. These TCRs come from a boy under two years old with focal cortical dysplasia and intractable seizures. Both conserved end residues are trimmed from each CDR3. Each record gives: D gene, V gene, CDR3 protein. D genes are given only for firm matches.

TRBD2 | TRBV7-6 | ASSSNSGGADTQY
NA | TRBV10-3 | AIRDRPGLHSHEQF
NA | TRBV20-1 | SASSTENQPQH
TRBD2 | TRBV7-9 | ASSLLLLITSVTRNEQF
NA | TRBV6-5 | ASTMGFNSGNTIY
TRBD2 | TRBV5-1 | ASSLGTSGRVSTDTQY
NA | TRBV3-1/TRBV3-2 | ASSQKGYNEQF
NA | TRBV10-3 | AISPGIGQRRSYGYT
NA | TRBV28 | ASSFHGYT
NA | TRBV5-1 | ASSLAGPGTLF
TRBD2 | TRBV5-1 | ASSFPLAGSTGELF
NA | TRBV5-1 | ASSHGREETQY
NA | TRBV27 | ASSRLVQETQY
TRBD1 | TRBV7-2 | ASSLGDRRAGEQY
TRBD1 | TRBV28 | ASTDTGTGISNEQF
TRBD2 | TRBV14 | ASSPTSGINEQF
TRBD1 | TRBV27 | ASSSDSKRTGLNSPLH
TRBD2 | TRBV9 | ASSTLSGGFGDTQY
NA | TRBV20-1 | SAHSNEKLF
TRBD1 | TRBV6-7 | ASTKFRPPAERTGLNTEAF
NA | TRBV11-2 | ASSLDTGLKETQY
TRBD1 | TRBV5-8 | ASSRLLGQPHGDTQY
TRBD1 | TRBV4-3 | ASSRTGGIQELF
TRBD1 | TRBV9 | ASSGSGQGATGANVLT
NA | TRBV19 | ASRVGGEAGNTIY
TRBD1 | TRBV4-3 | ASSDRDRGTNTEAF
NA | TRBV11-2 | ASSLNNLLWFNEQF
NA | TRBV6-5 | ASILGGNQPQH
NA | TRBV4-1 | ASSQGPGRSTDTQY
NA | TRBV19 | ASSMGNEKLF
TRBD1 | TRBV3-1/TRBV3-2 | ASSQTTGTGGMGTEAF